One and the same sample provided the 14 T cell receptor beta chains below, sequenced in a study of T cell responses to AZD1222 COVID-19 vaccine. Here immunoSEQ multiplex PCR was the method, and the copy in TCRdb shows in-frame clones only, minus some. Of 60,000 to 85,000 clones in the sample, approximately 81% were seen once. Here the sequenced sample was peripheral blood, taken on day 0 of AZD1222 vaccination. The receptor set was obtained from an adult in good health.

The genes are TRBV6-5 and TRBJ2-1, with unresolved D. The V gene's germline CDR1 is MNHEY and CDR2 SVGAGI. The CDR3 has 12 residues. Deletions cut 6 bases from V and 10 bases from J, with 13 bases between. The CDR3 protein is CASSQTPGEQFF. CDR3 in DNA: TGTGCCAGCAGCCAAACGCCCGGAGAGCAGTTCTTC.

This chain joins TRBV19 and TRBJ1-5; D gene unclear. Germline V CDR1 and CDR2: LNHDA, SQIVND (reference sequence). Trimming cost V 6 bases and J 0 bases, with 9 bases left between them. The CDR3 contains 14 residues. The CDR3 sequence: CASSTPYSNQPQHF. CDR3 nucleotides: TGTGCCAGTAGCACACCCTATAGCAATCAGCCCCAGCATTTT. The variable domain in full, with the rest retrieved from reference TRBV19 and TRBJ1-5, is DGGITQSPKYLFRKEGQNVTLSCEQNLNHDAMYWYRQDPGQGLRLIYYSQIVNDFQKGDIAEGYSVSREKKESFPLTVTSAQKNPTAFYLCASSTPYSNQPQHFGDGTRLSIL.

V gene TRBV11-3 combines with J gene TRBJ2-5, with 12 bases matching TRBD2. The ends lost 4 bases at V and 5 bases at J; junction bases unmatched: 14. The CDR3 spans 18 residues. Looked up from germline, CDR1 is SGHNT and CDR2 is YENEEA. The CDR3 sequence is CASSSFTQTSGGWETQYF. CDR3 DNA: TGTGCCAGCAGCTCCTTTACTCAGACTAGCGGGGGCTGGGAGACCCAGTACTTC.

Worth noting for this clone: At one end, the junction sequence differs from germline, possibly due to a read error. The CDR3 DNA is TGTGCCAGCAGCCAGTCTGCGGACACATATACGCAGTATTTT. Its translation: CASSQSADTYTQYF. V is TRBV4-2 and J is TRBJ2-3, with a possible D match to TRBD1 (5 bases). This CDR3 contains 14 residues. CDR1 is LGHNA and CDR2 is YNFKEQ in the germline V gene.

The rearrangement links TRBV6-5 to TRBJ1-1, with D hard to call. The CDR3 is made up of 16 amino acids. V gave up 0 bases and J gave up 0 bases, with 11 bases separating them. The germline V gene encodes CDR1 MNHEY and CDR2 SVGAGI. CDR3 DNA sequence: TGTGCCAGCAGTTACTCGTCCAGCGATATGAACACTGAAGCTTTCTTT. Protein product: CASSYSSSDMNTEAFF.

The J gene is TRBJ2-5, the V gene TRBV15; D not certain. The CDR3 has 14 residues. Deletions cut 1 base from V and 2 bases from J, with 8 bases between. Per the germline V gene, CDR1 is LNHNV and CDR2 is YYDKDF (reference sequence). The CDR3 DNA follows: TGTGCCACCAGCAGAGGACCCGTACAAGAGACCCAGTACTTC. Its protein product is CATSRGPVQETQYF.

CDR3 loop: CASKTDLTGELFF. Written as DNA, the CDR3 is TGTGCCAGCAAGACAGATTTAACCGGGGAGCTGTTTTTT. The rearrangement uses TRBV6-5 and TRBJ2-2, with D perhaps matching TRBD1 (5 bases). The CDR3 is 13 amino acids. Trimming cost V 7 bases and J 5 bases, with 11 bases left between them. CDR1 and CDR2 (germline): MNHEY, SVGAGI.

The chain couples TRBV2 to TRBJ2-7; TRBD2 agrees at 10 bases. The CDR3 length is 15 residues. Losses at the gene ends were 10 bases for V and 0 bases for J; bases not matched to a gene: 9. CDR1 SNHLY and CDR2 FYNNEI come from the germline V gene. Written as DNA, the CDR3 is TGTGCCATCCTTCAGCGGGGGGGAAGCTCCTACGAGCAGTACTTC. Its translation is CAILQRGGSSYEQYF.

The CDR3 loop reads CASSSPVGARNSPLHF. Here the CDR3 DNA reads TGTGCCAGCAGTTCTCCCGTAGGGGCGCGGAATTCACCCCTCCACTTT. The chain couples TRBV6-5 to TRBJ1-6; D may be TRBD1 (5 bases). Trimming stripped 4 bases from V and 7 bases from J, with 17 bases between. The CDR3 is 16 residues long. Germline-derived CDR1 and CDR2 are MNHEY and SVGAGI.

CDR3 nucleotide sequence: TGCGCCAGCAGCTTGGCCCGGCGAACCGGGACAGCAGCTAACTATGGCTACACCTTC. It specifies CASSLARRTGTAANYGYTF. This chain uses TRBV5-1 with TRBJ1-2; 7 nucleotides match TRBD1. The germline CDR1 and CDR2 sequences are SGHRS and YFSETQ. V lost 0 bases and J lost 0; bases outside the gene matches: 14. The CDR3 has 19 residues.

The genes are TRBV9 and TRBJ2-4; no clear D gene. V lost 3 bases and J 5 bases, leaving 9 bases between the germline ends. Looked up from germline, CDR1 is SGDLS and CDR2 is YYNGEE. This CDR3 region has 13 residues. The CDR3 DNA reads TGTGCCAGCAGCGCCTCGGGCCAAAACATTCAGTACTTC. This gives the protein CASSASGQNIQYF.

V usage is TRBV4-2 and J usage is TRBJ1-1, with D unresolved. The CDR3 spans 15 residues. V gave up 0 bases and J gave up 3 bases, with 11 bases separating them. Germline assignment: CDR1 LGHNA and CDR2 YNFKEQ. The CDR3 DNA reads as TGTGCCAGCAGCCAAGAAGCACAGCCGGACACTGAAGCTTTCTTT. Amino acid sequence: CASSQEAQPDTEAFF.

This sequence joins TRBV30 and TRBJ1-4; the D is unclear. This CDR3 contains 17 residues. V shed 0 bases and J shed 5 bases, with 19 bases lying between them. Germline CDR1 is GTSNPN and CDR2 is SVGIG (reference sequence). The CDR3 spells CAWSVLLARDPNEKLFF. CDR3 DNA sequence: TGTGCCTGGAGTGTACTTTTGGCGAGGGATCCAAATGAAAAACTGTTTTTT.

The chain is built from TRBV19 and TRBJ2-3; D gene unclear. Germline V gene sequence: CDR1 LNHDA, CDR2 SQIVND (reference sequence). Deletions cut 2 bases from V and 1 base from J, with 10 bases between. The CDR3 is 15 amino acids. CDR3 in DNA: TGTGCCAGTAGTATACCCAGGTTAGGCACAGATACGCAGTATTTT. Translating it yields CASSIPRLGTDTQYF.